Below, 21 T cell receptor beta chains from the same sample are listed, as sequenced in a study of blood T cells in healthy people across ages. Using a J-beta primer mix together with a sample-barcoded 5' primer, a second PCR was run for roughly 7 to 12 cycles. TCRdb reanalysed the 5' RACE reads using MiXCR and keeps one entry per CDR3 protein. The sample yields fewer than 1,200,000 distinct CDR3 sequences, 20% to 25% seen once. This sample also belongs to another study, concerning T cells of mothers and their children.

Input material: blood. These receptors all stem from a girl aged 2-10 years in good health.

This clonotype was seen only a few times. One end of the junction fails to match germline, which may point to a read error. This sequence joins TRBV20-1 and TRBJ1-3, with D possibly matching TRBD1 (6 bases). CDR1 and CDR2 from the germline V gene are DFQATT and SNEGSKA (reference sequence). This CDR3 is 13 amino acids long. The CDR3: CSAGGFSGSTIYF. The CDR3 DNA follows: TGCAGTGCTGGGGGCTTCTCTGGAAGCACCATATATTTT.

This CDR3 is CASGTGVEETQYF. The CDR3 nucleotides are TGTGCCAGCGGGACAGGGGTTGAGGAGACCCAGTACTTC. The chain uses TRBV10-3 and TRBJ2-1, with TRBD1 matching 10 bases. Gene TRBJ2-5 matches the end of the DNA better, so the J call may be wrong. Per germline, CDR1 ENHRY and CDR2 SYGVKD. The CDR3 totals 13 residues.

This clonotype came up a few times. V is TRBV10-3 and J is TRBJ1-1; no firm D call. V lost 7 bases and J 4 bases, leaving 16 bases between the germline ends. Germline V gene sequence: CDR1 ENHRY, CDR2 SYGVKD. The CDR3 has 14 residues. The CDR3 bases are TGTGCCATCAAGCTGCGTGCGGAGGGCACTGAAGCTTTCTTT. Translation gives CAIKLRAEGTEAFF.

In its sample, this clonotype was seen a few times. Germline and junction disagree at one end, which may indicate a read error. This sequence joins TRBV7-9 and TRBJ2-7, with 7 nucleotides matching TRBD1. Germline CDR1 reads SEHNR; CDR2 reads FQNEAQ (reference sequence). This CDR3 is 14 amino acids long. For the CDR3, the DNA is TGTGTCAGCAGCCCCAGGGACAGTTCCTACGAGCAGTACTTC. Translation gives CVSSPRDSSYEQYF. The whole variable domain, filled in from reference TRBV7-9 and TRBJ2-7, reads DTGVSQNPRHKITKRGQNVTFRCDPISEHNRLYWYRQTLGQGPEFLTYFQNEAQLEKSRLLSDRFSAERPKGSFSTLEIQRTEQGDSAMYLCVSSPRDSSYEQYFGPGTRLTVT.

The genes are TRBV24-1 and TRBJ2-1; D is unclear. Germline CDR1 reads KGHDR; CDR2 reads SFDVKD. This CDR3 is 14 amino acids long. V was cut by 4 bases and J by 9 bases, with 15 bases left in between. The CDR3 loop reads CATSEPMGYSEQFF. The CDR3 DNA sequence: TGTGCCACCAGTGAACCCATGGGGTATAGTGAGCAGTTCTTC.

This clonotype has a handful of counts. J is TRBJ2-5 and V is TRBV29-1; D possibly corresponds to TRBD1 (6 bases). CDR1 and CDR2 from the germline V gene are SQVTM and ANQGSEA. This CDR3 is built from 11 residues. With 7 bases removed from V and 3 bases from J, the gap between germline ends came to 9 bases. The CDR3 region is CSAGQKETQYF. The CDR3 DNA is TGCAGCGCCGGACAGAAAGAGACCCAGTACTTC.

This clonotype has at least ten counts. CDR3 in DNA: TGTGCCAGCAGTCGGGACAGAAAGGAGACCCAGTACTTC. Translated, it gives CASSRDRKETQYF. The V gene is TRBV12-3 or TRBV12-4, the J gene TRBJ2-5, with 7 bases lining up with TRBD1. The length of the CDR3 is 13 residues. Germline trimming cut 5 bases from V and 5 bases from J; bases unmatched to any gene: 5.

The chain employs TRBV7-2 and TRBJ2-6; TRBD2 matches 12 bases. Germline assignment: CDR1 SGHTA and CDR2 FQGNSA. This CDR3 comprises 19 residues. V shed 2 bases and J 2 bases; nucleotides not matched to a gene: 7. This CDR3 is CASSLRPTSGSTGANVLTF. The CDR3 nucleotides are TGTGCCAGCAGCTTACGTCCGACTAGCGGGAGTACTGGGGCCAACGTCCTGACTTTC.

The chain is built from TRBV29-1 and TRBJ2-1, with D perhaps matching TRBD1 or TRBD2 (6 bases each). The V end lost 0 bases, the J end lost 9 bases, and 18 bases lay between the germline ends. The CDR3 extends over 15 amino acids. Looked up from germline, CDR1 is SQVTM and CDR2 is ANQGSEA. The DNA of the CDR3 is TGCAGCGTTGAAGATCGGGGGCGTACTGGGGGTGAGCAGTTCTTC. Its protein product is CSVEDRGRTGGEQFF.

This chain joins TRBV4-1 and TRBJ1-4; D may be TRBD1 (6 bases). The CDR3 runs 15 residues. Per germline, CDR1 MGHRA and CDR2 YSYEKL. Trimming stripped 3 bases from V and 5 bases from J, with 13 bases between. The CDR3 coding sequence is TGCGCCAGCAGCCACCGTAAGGGGGGAAATGAAAAACTGTTTTTT. Its translation is CASSHRKGGNEKLFF.

This chain connects TRBV5-1 to TRBJ2-7, with 7 bases aligning to TRBD2. CDR3 length: 14 amino acids. The germline V gene has CDR1 SGHRS and CDR2 YFSETQ. V dropped 4 bases and J dropped 7; count of bases not matched to a gene: 11. The CDR3 bases are TGCGCCAGCAGCCCCGGGACTAACCGCGGTGAGCAGTACTTC. It is translated as CASSPGTNRGEQYF.

The rearrangement uses TRBV6-1 and TRBJ1-2; 9 positions agree with TRBD1. With V trimmed by 1 base and J by 1 base, 1 base remained unmatched. CDR3 length: 15 amino acids. Germline V gives CDR1 MNHNS, CDR2 SASEGT. The CDR3 here is CASSEEGQGNYGYTF. The CDR3 DNA is TGTGCCAGCAGTGAAGAGGGACAGGGTAACTATGGCTACACCTTC.

This clonotype was seen only a few times. This chain joins TRBV2 and TRBJ2-5; 8 nucleotides line up with TRBD1. The CDR3 length is 16 residues. V shed 1 base and J 1 base; nucleotides not matched to a gene: 5. From germline, CDR1 is SNHLY and CDR2 FYNNEI. The CDR3 DNA reads as TGTGCCAGCAGTGAAGGCAGGGGGCCCCTCCAAGAGACCCAGTACTTC. It translates to CASSEGRGPLQETQYF.

This clonotype occurred a few times. A junction boundary mismatches the germline segment, possibly from a read error. The chain uses TRBV5-1 and TRBJ2-7; 11 bases are shared with TRBD1. CDR1 SGHRS and CDR2 YFSETQ come from the germline V gene. CDR3 size: 14 residues. Here the CDR3 DNA reads TGCGCCAGCAGATTGGGGACAGGGGGCTACGAGCAGTACTTC. This codes for CASRLGTGGYEQYF.

This clonotype was observed a handful of times. The genes are TRBV6-2 or TRBV6-3 and TRBJ2-5; TRBD2 matches 13 bases. Unmatched junction bases numbered 3, after V lost 6 bases and J lost 2 bases. Germline CDR1 and CDR2: MNHEY and SVGEGT. CDR3 size: 15 residues. CDR3 in DNA: TGTGCCAGCAGGAAACTAGCGGGGGGGCAAGAGACCCAGTACTTC. Amino acid sequence: CASRKLAGGQETQYF.

The chain uses TRBV12-3 or TRBV12-4 and TRBJ1-2; no clear D. The CDR3 covers 14 residues. Deletions cut 3 bases from V and 2 bases from J, with 10 bases between. The CDR3 protein is CASSFGGGNYGYTF. The CDR3 nucleotides read TGTGCCAGCAGTTTTGGAGGCGGGAACTATGGCTACACCTTC.

The chain carries TRBV5-1 and TRBJ2-3; 10 bases are shared with TRBD2. Germline-derived CDR1 and CDR2 are SGHRS and YFSETQ. The CDR3 has 15 amino acids. V was pared by 3 bases and J by 8 bases, with 9 bases of the junction left unmatched. In nucleotides, the CDR3 is TGCGCCAGCAGCTGGGAAGCGGGGGGGAGCGGTACGCAGTATTTT. It is translated as CASSWEAGGSGTQYF.

The rearrangement uses TRBV11-2 and TRBJ2-7; D remains unclear. In germline, CDR1 is SGHAT, CDR2 FQNNGV. The CDR3 contains 11 residues. V lost 7 bases to trimming and J lost 5 bases, with 9 bases between them. This CDR3 is CASTDGNEQYF. The CDR3, as DNA: TGTGCCAGCACAGACGGAAACGAGCAGTACTTC. Looking up the rest from reference TRBV11-2 and TRBJ2-7 gives the full variable domain: EAGVAQSPRYKIIEKRQSVAFWCNPISGHATLYWYQQILGQGPKLLIQFQNNGVVDDSQLPKDRFSAERLKGVDSTLKIQPAKLEDSAVYLCASTDGNEQYFGPGTRLTVT.

This clonotype was observed a few times. This chain links TRBV28 with TRBJ2-3, with D perhaps matching TRBD1 (6 bases). Germline values: CDR1 MDHEN, CDR2 SYDVKM. The V and J ends lost 2 bases and 1 base respectively, with 10 bases between them. This CDR3 region has 15 residues. CDR3 DNA: TGTGCCAGCAGTTTAGGACAGCCCCGCACAGATACGCAGTATTTT. It yields the protein CASSLGQPRTDTQYF.

The genes are TRBV18 and TRBJ2-1; D may be TRBD2 (5 bases). The J call may be faulty, since TRBJ2-5 better matches the DNA end. In germline, CDR1 is KGHSH, CDR2 LQKENI. The CDR3 is made up of 16 amino acids. The CDR3 sequence is CASSLLAEGVQETQYF. CDR3 DNA sequence: TGTGCCAGCTCACTCTTGGCCGAGGGAGTACAAGAGACCCAGTACTTC.

This chain uses TRBV20-1 with TRBJ2-7; 11 bases line up with TRBD2. V trimming: 3 bases; J trimming: 7 bases; junction bases outside the gene matches: 8. The germline gives CDR1 DFQATT, CDR2 SNEGSKA (reference sequence). This CDR3 is 14 amino acids long. The CDR3 is CSASQLAGAGEQYF. CDR3 nucleotides: TGCAGTGCTAGCCAACTAGCGGGAGCGGGGGAGCAGTACTTC.